This T cell receptor beta chain originates from a study of molecular identifiers for immune sequencing clone quantification. Study-wide points: Clonotypes surpassing 20 RNA copies contained over 97% of effector molecules, versus under 1% in naive cells.

Germline V gene lookup returns CDR1 SNHLY and CDR2 FYNNEI. This CDR3 is built from 14 residues. V dropped 9 bases and J dropped 6 bases, with 18 bases sitting between them. TCRdb re-called the PCR reads with MiXCR, one entry per CDR3 protein. The top ten clones hold about 0.85% of a sample with some 100,000 distinct CDR3 sequences, over 15% of them seen once. This clonotype was seen a handful of times. Antigen specificity is unknown. Sorted naive CD8 T cells, roughly 20,000 to 1,100,000, were sequenced from 10%, 30% or 50% RNA. The clonotype originates from a human donor in good health. Some libraries in this study had Jurkat cell RNA spiked in. This chain joins TRBV2 and TRBJ2-1; a weak D match, TRBD2 (7 bases). Sample: naive CD8+ T cells from blood, with Jurkat cell RNA spiked in. As for subset: FACS-sorted CD8+CD4-CCR7+CD45RA+ naive T cells. CDR3 residues: CARGMGASGNEQFF. Written as DNA, the CDR3 is TGTGCCAGGGGGATGGGGGCTAGCGGCAATGAGCAGTTCTTC.